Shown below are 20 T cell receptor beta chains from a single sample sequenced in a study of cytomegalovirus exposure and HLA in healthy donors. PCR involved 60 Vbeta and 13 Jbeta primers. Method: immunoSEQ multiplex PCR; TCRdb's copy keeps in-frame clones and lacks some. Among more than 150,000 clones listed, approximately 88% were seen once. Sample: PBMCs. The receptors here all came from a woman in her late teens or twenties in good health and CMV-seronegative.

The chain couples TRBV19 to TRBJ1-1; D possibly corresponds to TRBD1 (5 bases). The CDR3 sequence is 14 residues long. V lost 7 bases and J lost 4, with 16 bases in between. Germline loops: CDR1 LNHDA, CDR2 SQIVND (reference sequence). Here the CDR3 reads CASMVTGTSTEAFF. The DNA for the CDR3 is TGTGCCAGTATGGTTACAGGTACGTCCACTGAAGCTTTCTTT.

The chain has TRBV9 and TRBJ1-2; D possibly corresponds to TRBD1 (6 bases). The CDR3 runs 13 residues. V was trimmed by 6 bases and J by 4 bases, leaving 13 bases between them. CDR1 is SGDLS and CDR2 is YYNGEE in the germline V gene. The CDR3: CASTEQGGYGYTF. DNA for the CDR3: TGTGCCAGCACCGAACAGGGTGGCTATGGCTACACCTTC.

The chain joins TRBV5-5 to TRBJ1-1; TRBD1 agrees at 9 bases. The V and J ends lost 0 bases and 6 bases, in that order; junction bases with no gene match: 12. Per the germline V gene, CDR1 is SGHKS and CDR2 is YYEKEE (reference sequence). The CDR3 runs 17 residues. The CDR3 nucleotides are TGTGCCAGCAGCTTGGGGCCGGGACAGGGTTTTAGGTCTGAAGCTTTCTTT. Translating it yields CASSLGPGQGFRSEAFF. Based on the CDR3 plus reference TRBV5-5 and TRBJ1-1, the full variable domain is DAGVTQSPTHLIKTRGQQVTLRCSPISGHKSVSWYQQVLGQGPQFIFQYYEKEERGRGNFPDRFSARQFPNYSSELNVNALLLGDSALYLCASSLGPGQGFRSEAFFGQGTRLTVV.

The DNA of the CDR3 is TGCGCCAGCAGCTCCGGGGGGGATGAGCAGTTCTTC. Translation gives CASSSGGDEQFF. The rearrangement joins TRBV5-1 to TRBJ2-1; 8 nucleotides line up with TRBD2. In germline, CDR1 is SGHRS, CDR2 YFSETQ. The CDR3 is 12 amino acids. The junction had 1 base not matched to a gene; V was cut back by 3 bases and J by 8 bases. Full variable domain (remainder filled in from reference TRBV5-1 and TRBJ2-1): KAGVTQTPRYLIKTRGQQVTLSCSPISGHRSVSWYQQTPGQGLQFLFEYFSETQRNKGNFPGRFSGRQFSNSRSEMNVSTLELGDSALYLCASSSGGDEQFFGPGTRLTVL.

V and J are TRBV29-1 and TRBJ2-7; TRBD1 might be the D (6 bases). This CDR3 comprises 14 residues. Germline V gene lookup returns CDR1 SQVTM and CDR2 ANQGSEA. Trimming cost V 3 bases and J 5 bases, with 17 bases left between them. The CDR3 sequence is CSVDLGGRVDEQYF. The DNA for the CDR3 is TGCAGCGTTGACTTAGGGGGTAGGGTTGACGAGCAGTACTTC.

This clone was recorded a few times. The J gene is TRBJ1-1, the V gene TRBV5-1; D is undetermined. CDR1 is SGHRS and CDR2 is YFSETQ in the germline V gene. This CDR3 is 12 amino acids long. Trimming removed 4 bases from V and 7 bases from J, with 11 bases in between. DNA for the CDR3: TGCGCCAGCAGCGGCCGGGGTCTTGAAGCTTTCTTT. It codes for CASSGRGLEAFF.

As DNA, the CDR3 is TGTGCCTGGAGTCTTTCTGGAAACACCATATATTTT. Translated, it gives CAWSLSGNTIYF. The chain joins TRBV30 to TRBJ1-3; no clear D gene. The germline gives CDR1 GTSNPN, CDR2 SVGIG (reference sequence). The CDR3 length is 12 residues. V lost 2 bases and J 1 base, leaving 3 bases between the germline ends.

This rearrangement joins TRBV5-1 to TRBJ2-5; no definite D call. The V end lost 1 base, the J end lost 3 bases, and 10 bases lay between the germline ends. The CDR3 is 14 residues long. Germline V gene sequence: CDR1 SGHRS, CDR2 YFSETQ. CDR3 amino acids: CASSLRVLKETQYF. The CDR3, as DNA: TGCGCCAGCAGCTTGCGGGTTTTGAAAGAGACCCAGTACTTC.

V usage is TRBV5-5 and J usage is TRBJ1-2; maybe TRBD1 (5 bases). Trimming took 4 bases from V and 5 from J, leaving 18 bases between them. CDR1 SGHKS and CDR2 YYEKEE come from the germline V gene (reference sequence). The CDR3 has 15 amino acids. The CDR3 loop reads CASSPGFGLSYGYTF. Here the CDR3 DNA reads TGTGCCAGCAGCCCAGGGTTTGGGCTGAGTTATGGCTACACCTTC.

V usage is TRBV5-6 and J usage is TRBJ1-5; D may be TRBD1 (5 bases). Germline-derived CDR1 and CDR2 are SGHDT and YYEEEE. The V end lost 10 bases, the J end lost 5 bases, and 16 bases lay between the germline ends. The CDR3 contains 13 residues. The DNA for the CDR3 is TGTGCCCCCCGTGGGGGGGGTGATCAGCCCCAGCATTTT. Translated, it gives CAPRGGGDQPQHF.

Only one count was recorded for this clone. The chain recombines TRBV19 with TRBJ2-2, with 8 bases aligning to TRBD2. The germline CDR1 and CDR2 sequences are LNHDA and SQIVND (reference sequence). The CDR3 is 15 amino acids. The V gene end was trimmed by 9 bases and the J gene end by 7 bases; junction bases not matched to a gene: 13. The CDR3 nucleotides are TGTGCCAGCAGTCACCGGGGGGGGCTTAGCGGGGAGCTGTTTTTT. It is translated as CASSHRGGLSGELFF.

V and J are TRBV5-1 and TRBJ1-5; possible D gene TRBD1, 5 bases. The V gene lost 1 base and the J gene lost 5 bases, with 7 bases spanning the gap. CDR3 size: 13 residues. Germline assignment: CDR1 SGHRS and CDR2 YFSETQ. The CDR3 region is CASSLTGHQPQHF. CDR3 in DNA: TGCGCCAGCAGCTTGACAGGACATCAGCCCCAGCATTTT.

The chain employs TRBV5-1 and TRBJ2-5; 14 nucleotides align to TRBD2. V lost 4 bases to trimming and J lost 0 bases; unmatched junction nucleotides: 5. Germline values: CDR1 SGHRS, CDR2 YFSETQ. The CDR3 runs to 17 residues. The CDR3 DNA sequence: TGCGCCAGCAGCGCTGGACTAGCGGGGGGAAACCAAGAGACCCAGTACTTC. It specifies CASSAGLAGGNQETQYF.

DNA for the CDR3: TGCGCCAGCAGCTCGTACCGGGACAGGGGACGGTACGAGCAGTACTTC. Translating it yields CASSSYRDRGRYEQYF. The chain joins TRBV5-1 to TRBJ2-7, with TRBD1 matching 10 bases. Germline V gene data show CDR1 as SGHRS and CDR2 as YFSETQ. The CDR3 is 16 amino acids. Trimming cost V 3 bases and J 4 bases; bases outside gene matches: 10. Full variable domain (missing parts from reference TRBV5-1 and TRBJ2-7): KAGVTQTPRYLIKTRGQQVTLSCSPISGHRSVSWYQQTPGQGLQFLFEYFSETQRNKGNFPGRFSGRQFSNSRSEMNVSTLELGDSALYLCASSSYRDRGRYEQYFGPGTRLTVT.

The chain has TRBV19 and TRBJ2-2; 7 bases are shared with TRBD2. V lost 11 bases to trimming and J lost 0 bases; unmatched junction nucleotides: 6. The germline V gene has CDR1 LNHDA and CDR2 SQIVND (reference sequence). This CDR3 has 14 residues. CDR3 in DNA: TGTGCCGGTAAGGGAGGGGCGAACACCGGGGAGCTGTTTTTT. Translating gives CAGKGGANTGELFF.

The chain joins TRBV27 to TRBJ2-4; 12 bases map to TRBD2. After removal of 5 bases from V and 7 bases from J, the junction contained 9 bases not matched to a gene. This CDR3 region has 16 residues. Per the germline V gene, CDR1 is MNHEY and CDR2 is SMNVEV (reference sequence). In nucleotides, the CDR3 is TGTGCCAGCAGTGCCATTGGGCTAGCGGGGGGGAACATTCAGTACTTC. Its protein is CASSAIGLAGGNIQYF.

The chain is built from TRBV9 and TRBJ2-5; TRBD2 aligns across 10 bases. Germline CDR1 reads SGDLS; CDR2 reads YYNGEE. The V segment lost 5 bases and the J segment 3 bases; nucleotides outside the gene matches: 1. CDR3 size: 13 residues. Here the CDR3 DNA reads TGTGCCAGCAGTACTAGCGGGGAAGAGACCCAGTACTTC. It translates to CASSTSGEETQYF. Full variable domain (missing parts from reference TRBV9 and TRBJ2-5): DSGVTQTPKHLITATGQRVTLRCSPRSGDLSVYWYQQSLDQGLQFLIQYYNGEERAKGNILERFSAQQFPDLHSELNLSSLELGDSALYFCASSTSGEETQYFGPGTRLLVL.

CDR3 in DNA: TGTGCCAGCAGCCCCCGAGTGGTAGGGGGCCTCTATGGCTACACCTTC. Residues: CASSPRVVGGLYGYTF. The chain couples TRBV5-6 to TRBJ1-2, with 7 bases fitting TRBD1. Germline V gene lookup returns CDR1 SGHDT and CDR2 YYEEEE. The CDR3 is made up of 16 amino acids. Trimming at V came to 4 bases and at J to 4 bases, leaving 13 bases not matched to a gene.

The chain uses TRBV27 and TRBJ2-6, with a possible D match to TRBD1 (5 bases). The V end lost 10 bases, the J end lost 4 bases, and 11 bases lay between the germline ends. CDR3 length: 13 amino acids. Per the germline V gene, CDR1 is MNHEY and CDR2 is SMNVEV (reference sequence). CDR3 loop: CANTNRGANVLTF. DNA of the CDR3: TGTGCCAACACTAACAGGGGGGCCAACGTCCTGACTTTC.

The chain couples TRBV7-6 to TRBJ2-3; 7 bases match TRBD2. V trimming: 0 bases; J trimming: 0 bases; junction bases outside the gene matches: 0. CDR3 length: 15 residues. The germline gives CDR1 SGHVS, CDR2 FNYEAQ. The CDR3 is CASSLAGLSTDTQYF. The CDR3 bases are TGTGCCAGCAGCTTAGCGGGACTAAGCACAGATACGCAGTATTTT.